The 9 T cell receptor beta chains below come from one sample, sequenced in a study of T cells after yellow fever vaccination. TCRdb ran MiXCR on the 5' RACE reads and lists one entry per CDR3 protein. The sample includes around 610,000 distinct CDR3 sequences, roughly 13% of them seen just once. The specimen was PBMCs, collected on the day of the yellow fever booster vaccination. The receptors stem from a young man who received the YFV17D yellow fever vaccine.

In this sample, this clonotype turned up many times. The chain carries TRBV15 and TRBJ2-1; no firm D call. This CDR3 is 15 amino acids long. Trimming cost V 2 bases and J 2 bases, with 10 bases left between them. Germline V gene sequence: CDR1 LNHNV, CDR2 YYDKDF (reference sequence). The CDR3 is CATSRSIRTYNEQFF. The CDR3 DNA follows: TGTGCCACCAGCAGATCTATTAGGACCTACAATGAGCAGTTCTTC.

The chain employs TRBV12-3 or TRBV12-4 and TRBJ2-3, with 12 positions matching TRBD2. The J segment lost 7 bases and the V segment lost 5 bases, leaving 7 bases of the junction unmatched. This CDR3 is built from 15 residues. The CDR3 coding sequence is TGTGCCAGCAGTCTTCTAGCGGGAGGGGGTTATACGCAGTATTTT. It translates to CASSLLAGGGYTQYF.

The V call is TRBV5-4, the J call TRBJ2-7; D is unclear. V lost 0 bases and J lost 0, with 10 bases in between. This CDR3 is built from 15 residues. Germline CDR1 reads SGHNT; CDR2 reads YYREEE (reference sequence). CDR3 in DNA: TGTGCCAGCAGCTTGGGTCAGGAATCCTCCTACGAGCAGTACTTC. It translates to CASSLGQESSYEQYF.

This clonotype was detected a few times. V is TRBV11-2 and J is TRBJ2-4; 11 nucleotides match TRBD2. The V gene's germline CDR1 is SGHAT and CDR2 FQNNGV. J lost 3 bases, V lost 4 bases, and 14 bases had no gene match. The CDR3 is 19 residues long. The CDR3 loop reads CASSSPQDSGRGVKNIQYF. In nucleotides, the CDR3 is TGTGCCAGCAGCTCCCCTCAAGATAGCGGGAGGGGTGTCAAAAACATTCAGTACTTC.

Ten or more counts support this clonotype. This sequence joins TRBV30 and TRBJ2-2; a weak D match, TRBD2 (6 bases). Germline V lookup: CDR1 GTSNPN, CDR2 SVGIG (reference sequence). V dropped 4 bases and J dropped 3 bases, with 9 bases sitting between them. CDR3 length: 13 amino acids. CDR3 protein: CAWNRGDTGELFF. DNA for the CDR3: TGTGCCTGGAATCGCGGGGACACCGGGGAGCTGTTTTTT.

This clonotype was seen a handful of times. The chain carries TRBV7-3 and TRBJ2-1; a possible D gene is TRBD1 (5 bases). Trimming took 3 bases from V and 9 from J, leaving 15 bases between them. Germline assignment: CDR1 SGHTA and CDR2 FQGTGA. This CDR3 has 14 residues. The CDR3 sequence: CASSFGADTGEQFF. CDR3 nucleotide sequence: TGTGCCAGCAGCTTTGGTGCGGATACAGGTGAGCAGTTCTTC.

This chain connects TRBV4-2 to TRBJ2-3; D unresolved. Germline loops: CDR1 LGHNA, CDR2 YNFKEQ. The CDR3 is 14 residues long. V lost 0 bases, J lost 0 bases, and 4 bases lay in between. This CDR3 reads CASSQEGSTDTQYF. In nucleotides, the CDR3 is TGTGCCAGCAGCCAAGAAGGTAGCACAGATACGCAGTATTTT.

Only a few counts were recorded for this clonotype. The V call is TRBV6-2 or TRBV6-3, the J call TRBJ2-5; D is unresolved. The CDR3 has 13 amino acids. V lost 2 bases to trimming and J lost 3 bases, with 7 bases between them. Germline-derived CDR1 and CDR2 are MNHEY and SVGEGT. The CDR3 sequence is CASSYTSKETQYF. In DNA, the CDR3 is TGTGCCAGCAGTTACACATCAAAAGAGACCCAGTACTTC.

The V call is TRBV10-3, the J call TRBJ2-1, with a tentative D call TRBD2 (6 bases). This CDR3 is built from 13 residues. Germline-derived CDR1 and CDR2 are ENHRY and SYGVKD. Trimming pared 6 bases from V and 8 bases from J, leaving 14 bases between. The CDR3 loop reads CAIRTSGVDEQFF. CDR3 nucleotides: TGTGCCATCAGGACTAGTGGGGTCGATGAGCAGTTCTTC.